The 3 T cell receptor beta chains below all came from one sample that was sequenced in a study of identical twins. TCRdb called the 5' RACE reads again in MiXCR, with one record for every CDR3 protein. The table includes 200,000 to 250,000 distinct CDR3 sequences, roughly 7% detected once. These data also featured in a second study, about yellow fever vaccine responses in identical twins.

Sequencing was carried out using memory (CD45RO+) T cells sorted from blood. The receptors come from a woman under 30 in good health.

This clonotype appeared a few times. The chain combines TRBV5-1 with TRBJ1-3; D is possibly TRBD1 (6 bases). Per the germline V gene, CDR1 is SGHRS and CDR2 is YFSETQ. This CDR3 has 13 amino acids. Trimming stripped 4 bases from V and 3 bases from J, with 8 bases between. CDR3 bases: TGCGCCAGCAGCCCGGGACATGGAAACACCATATATTTT. Translating it yields CASSPGHGNTIYF.

This clonotype was observed a few times. The chain is built from TRBV10-3 and TRBJ2-5; 9 bases map to TRBD2. The CDR3 has 15 amino acids. With V trimmed by 7 bases and J by 0 bases, 6 bases remained unmatched. CDR1 and CDR2 from the germline V gene are ENHRY and SYGVKD. CDR3 DNA: TGTGCCATCAAAACGACTAGCGGAGACCAAGAGACCCAGTACTTC. Amino acid sequence: CAIKTTSGDQETQYF.

This clonotype was observed at least ten times. The V and J genes are TRBV4-1 and TRBJ1-3; D is ambiguous. The germline gives CDR1 MGHRA, CDR2 YSYEKL. Trimming removed 5 bases from V and 3 bases from J, with 5 bases in between. The CDR3 extends over 12 amino acids. The CDR3 sequence: CASSEIGNTIYF. The CDR3, as DNA: TGCGCCAGCAGCGAGATTGGAAACACCATATATTTT.